This section outlines one TCR beta chain sequence together with its context. Method: immunoSEQ multiplex PCR; TCRdb's copy keeps in-frame clones and lacks some. The data hold roughly 890,000 clones, with 85% to 95% observed a single time. This record comes from a study of shared clonotypes between healthy human individuals. This CDR3 is built from 12 residues. Germline V CDR1 and CDR2: KGHSY, FQNENV. Trimming took off 4 bases at V and 5 bases at J, with 9 bases between the two ends. CD45RO-negative, CCR7-positively selected cells formed the naive CD8 fraction, excluding terminally differentiated effector memory CD45RA+ cells. Donors included only healthy HIV-negative adults lacking recent acute infections or vaccinations.

The chain combines TRBV16 with TRBJ2-7; D unclear. This sequence was found in a man between 25 and 39 years old in good health. The source material was naive CD8+ T cells sorted from blood. CDR3 protein: CASSPSRDEQYF. The CDR3 region has the DNA TGTGCCAGCAGCCCGTCCCGGGACGAGCAGTACTTC.